This paragraph reports one T cell receptor beta chain. Antigen unknown. TCR libraries were built from 450 to 650 ng of total RNA by linear amplification. TCRdb analysed the reads with MiXCR anew, one entry per CDR3 protein. The sample comprises 200,000 or so distinct CDR3 sequences, under 85% of which are singletons, and approximately 2.5% rests with the top ten. These data come from a study of healthy donors' naive CD4 and CD8 T cells. General observations from the study: Reportedly, most V and J gene segments showed naive CD4+ versus CD8+ bias.

This TCR was sampled from a pool of human donors in good health; the sample pools cells from several healthy donors. The sample was naive CD4+ and CD8+ T cells sorted from blood, pooled from several donors.

CDR3 DNA sequence: TGTGCCAGCAGCCCACCGTGGGCAGGAAGATCCTACGAGCAGTACTTC. Protein sequence: CASSPPWAGRSYEQYF. This chain links TRBV2 with TRBJ2-7; D is unclear. This CDR3 comprises 16 residues. Trimming took off 6 bases at V and 1 base at J, with 19 bases between the two ends. CDR1 SNHLY and CDR2 FYNNEI come from the germline V gene.